These 30 T cell receptor beta chains came from one sample sequenced in a study of blood T cell repertoires in COVID-19. TCRdb's copy holds only in-frame clones and misses some; the assay was immunoSEQ multiplex PCR. The data contain 15,000 to 20,000 clones, over 75% of them seen just once; the ten biggest clones take up roughly 15%. Sequenced: peripheral blood. The receptors were sampled from a man in his sixties or seventies with COVID-19, enrolled during active disease.

The rearrangement joins TRBV27 to TRBJ1-1; no firm D call. Germline loops: CDR1 MNHEY, CDR2 SMNVEV (reference sequence). V was cut by 4 bases and J by 6 bases, with 9 bases left in between. The CDR3 runs to 12 residues. The CDR3 spells CASSSGLAEAFF. DNA for the CDR3: TGTGCCAGCAGTTCCGGACTTGCTGAAGCTTTCTTT.

V gene TRBV5-1 combines with J gene TRBJ1-1; TRBD1 matches 8 bases. The CDR3 loop spans 13 amino acids. Germline CDR1 is SGHRS and CDR2 is YFSETQ. The junction had 10 bases not matched to a gene; V was cut back by 4 bases and J by 11 bases. Here the CDR3 reads CASSPTDRDRAFF. CDR3 bases: TGCGCCAGCAGCCCAACGGACAGGGACCGGGCTTTCTTT.

The chain joins TRBV2 to TRBJ1-5, with D unclear. CDR1 and CDR2 (germline): SNHLY, FYNNEI. The CDR3 is 13 residues long. The V end was cut by 6 bases, the J end by 5 bases, with 11 bases between. The CDR3, as DNA: TGTGCCAGCAGGAGAATCCGGGATCAGCCCCAGCATTTT. Amino acids: CASRRIRDQPQHF.

The chain employs TRBV27 and TRBJ2-6, with 10 bases that match TRBD1. The CDR3 covers 20 residues. Germline CDR1 MNHEY, CDR2 SMNVEV (reference sequence). J gave up 0 bases and V 5 bases, and 13 bases lay outside the gene matches. CDR3 residues: CASSKSPGTGAFSGANVLTF. In nucleotides, the CDR3 is TGTGCCAGCAGTAAGAGCCCCGGGACAGGGGCCTTCTCTGGGGCCAACGTCCTGACTTTC.

This sequence joins TRBV19 and TRBJ1-2, with D maybe TRBD1 (6 bases). Trimming took off 5 bases at V and 8 bases at J, with 12 bases between the two ends. Germline CDR1 is LNHDA and CDR2 is SQIVND (reference sequence). This CDR3 is 12 amino acids long. In nucleotides, the CDR3 is TGTGCCAGTAGTCCCACAGGGTCCGGCTACACCTTC. Amino acids: CASSPTGSGYTF. Using reference TRBV19 and TRBJ1-2 for the parts outside the CDR3, the full variable domain is DGGITQSPKYLFRKEGQNVTLSCEQNLNHDAMYWYRQDPGQGLRLIYYSQIVNDFQKGDIAEGYSVSREKKESFPLTVTSAQKNPTAFYLCASSPTGSGYTFGSGTRLTVV.

The rearrangement links TRBV7-9 to TRBJ2-1; D call uncertain. Per the germline V gene, CDR1 is SEHNR and CDR2 is FQNEAQ (reference sequence). V lost 5 bases and J lost 3, with 5 bases in between. This CDR3 spans 12 amino acids. The CDR3 protein is CASSPNYNEQFF. In DNA form, the CDR3 reads TGTGCCAGCAGCCCCAACTACAATGAGCAGTTCTTC.

This clone occurred once. J is TRBJ2-7 and V is TRBV12-3 or TRBV12-4, with D maybe TRBD2 (5 bases). The V end was cut by 5 bases, the J end by 9 bases, with 17 bases between. This CDR3 has 13 amino acids. CDR3 sequence reads: CASSPNDVAGQYF. The CDR3 DNA is TGTGCCAGCAGTCCCAATGACGTCGCGGGGCAGTACTTC.

This sequence joins TRBV11-3 and TRBJ2-1, with TRBD1 identical over 8 bases. The J segment lost 5 bases and the V segment lost 5 bases, leaving 2 bases of the junction unmatched. This CDR3 region has 13 residues. Germline loops: CDR1 SGHNT, CDR2 YENEEA. CDR3 in DNA: TGTGCCAGCAGCCGGACAGGGAACAATGAGCAGTTCTTC. It yields the protein CASSRTGNNEQFF.

This clone showed up just a few times. The chain combines TRBV3-1 (or the pseudogene TRBV3-2) with TRBJ2-3; 13 nucleotides align to TRBD2. The V segment lost 1 base and the J segment 1 base; nucleotides outside the gene matches: 2. The CDR3 sequence is 17 residues long. The germline CDR1 and CDR2 sequences are LGHDT and YNNKEL (reference sequence). CDR3 in amino acids: CASSQGGTSGGTDTQYF. CDR3 coding DNA: TGTGCCAGCAGCCAAGGTGGGACTAGCGGGGGCACAGATACGCAGTATTTT.

V is TRBV5-1 and J is TRBJ1-1; no firm D call. V was shortened by 4 bases and J by 1 base, with 11 bases between the two germline ends. Germline CDR1 reads SGHRS; CDR2 reads YFSETQ. CDR3 length equals 14 residues. The CDR3 nucleotides are TGCGCCAGCAGCCCAGGTACAACGAACACTGAAGCTTTCTTT. It yields the protein CASSPGTTNTEAFF.

This clone was detected a few times. The rearrangement links TRBV2 to TRBJ1-5; a weak D match, TRBD1 (5 bases). The CDR3 runs 14 residues. The germline gives CDR1 SNHLY, CDR2 FYNNEI. The germline V and J ends were trimmed by 3 bases and 6 bases, with 12 bases remaining between them. This CDR3 is CASSENQGSQPQHF. DNA of the CDR3: TGTGCCAGCAGTGAGAACCAGGGTTCTCAGCCCCAGCATTTT.

The V gene is TRBV29-1, the J gene TRBJ2-4; 10 nucleotides agree with TRBD1. The CDR3 runs to 14 residues. The germline gives CDR1 SQVTM, CDR2 ANQGSEA. Losses at the gene ends were 4 bases for V and 6 bases for J; bases not matched to a gene: 6. CDR3 DNA sequence: TGCAGCGTTGTCGGGGGACAGGGGATAAACATTCAGTACTTC. Protein sequence: CSVVGGQGINIQYF. Based on the CDR3 plus reference TRBV29-1 and TRBJ2-4, the full variable domain is SAVISQKPSRDICQRGTSLTIQCQVDSQVTMMFWYRQQPGQSLTLIATANQGSEATYESGFVIDKFPISRPNLTFSTLTVSNMSPEDSSIYLCSVVGGQGINIQYFGAGTRLSVL.

The chain has TRBV19 and TRBJ1-2, with 9 bases aligning to TRBD1. The V segment lost 7 bases and the J segment 4 bases; nucleotides outside the gene matches: 10. CDR1 and CDR2 from the germline V gene are LNHDA and SQIVND (reference sequence). The CDR3 covers 15 residues. CDR3 DNA: TGTGCCAGTAACACAAGGGACAGGGTTTTCTATGGCTACACCTTC. This translates into CASNTRDRVFYGYTF. Full variable domain (outside the CDR3, taken from reference TRBV19 and TRBJ1-2): DGGITQSPKYLFRKEGQNVTLSCEQNLNHDAMYWYRQDPGQGLRLIYYSQIVNDFQKGDIAEGYSVSREKKESFPLTVTSAQKNPTAFYLCASNTRDRVFYGYTFGSGTRLTVV.

The CDR3 DNA sequence: TGTGCCAGTAGTTTCCGGACAGGGACCCTCTATGGCTACACCTTC. The encoded protein is CASSFRTGTLYGYTF. V usage is TRBV19 and J usage is TRBJ1-2; 8 bases fit TRBD1. Germline V CDR1 and CDR2: LNHDA, SQIVND (reference sequence). V was clipped by 5 bases and J by 4 bases; unmatched bases: 9. CDR3 length: 15 residues. Filled out from reference TRBV19 and TRBJ1-2, the complete variable domain reads DGGITQSPKYLFRKEGQNVTLSCEQNLNHDAMYWYRQDPGQGLRLIYYSQIVNDFQKGDIAEGYSVSREKKESFPLTVTSAQKNPTAFYLCASSFRTGTLYGYTFGSGTRLTVV.

This rearrangement joins TRBV7-2 to TRBJ2-2; D is unclear. Deletions cut 1 base from V and 6 bases from J, with 6 bases between. This CDR3 has 13 residues. Per germline, CDR1 SGHTA and CDR2 FQGNSA. In DNA form, the CDR3 reads TGTGCCAGCAGCTTAGTCGGGTCCGGGGAGCTGTTTTTT. Its protein is CASSLVGSGELFF.

The V call is TRBV6-5, the J call TRBJ2-3, with TRBD1 matching 9 bases. This CDR3 is 16 amino acids long. V gave up 1 base and J gave up 3 bases; unmatched junction bases: 5. Looked up from germline, CDR1 is MNHEY and CDR2 is SVGAGI. The CDR3 loop is CASSYFTGGATDTQYF. CDR3 coding DNA: TGTGCCAGCAGTTACTTTACAGGGGGCGCGACAGATACGCAGTATTTT.

The CDR3 reads CASSQVPSGSTDTQYF. The CDR3 nucleotides are TGTGCCAGCAGCCAAGTGCCTAGCGGGAGCACAGATACGCAGTATTTT. The chain recombines TRBV3-1 (or the pseudogene TRBV3-2) with TRBJ2-3, with 8 bases identical to TRBD2. Germline-derived CDR1 and CDR2 are LGHDT and YNNKEL (reference sequence). This CDR3 is built from 16 residues. Unmatched junction bases numbered 3, after V lost 1 base and J lost 0 bases.

The V and J genes are TRBV10-3 and TRBJ1-5, with D tentatively TRBD1 (5 bases). The CDR3 is made up of 13 amino acids. Trimming left V 5 bases short and J 6 bases short, with 11 bases between. Germline loops: CDR1 ENHRY, CDR2 SYGVKD. The CDR3, as DNA: TGTGCCATCAGTTCAGGGTACAGTCAGCCCCAGCATTTT. It codes for CAISSGYSQPQHF.

This clone turned up a few times. V gene TRBV11-2 combines with J gene TRBJ1-1; D is perhaps TRBD1 (5 bases). V shed 6 bases and J shed 1 base, with 18 bases lying between them. Germline loops: CDR1 SGHAT, CDR2 FQNNGV. CDR3 size: 16 residues. The CDR3 DNA sequence: TGTGCCAGCAGGCCACTCGGGCGGGGCACGAACACTGAAGCTTTCTTT. It codes for CASRPLGRGTNTEAFF.

V usage is TRBV19 and J usage is TRBJ2-5, with 7 bases fitting TRBD1. The CDR3 runs to 16 residues. The V segment lost 6 bases and the J segment 5 bases; nucleotides outside the gene matches: 15. Looked up from germline, CDR1 is LNHDA and CDR2 is SQIVND (reference sequence). Here the CDR3 DNA reads TGTGCCAGTAGCCCAACGACAGGGAGCCTTGGGGAGACCCAGTACTTC. This gives the protein CASSPTTGSLGETQYF.

The CDR3 bases are TGTGCCAGCAGTGGGGCCAGGGGGAAGTTAAGGCCAAATCAGCCCCAGCATTTT. The encoded protein is CASSGARGKLRPNQPQHF. J is TRBJ1-5 and V is TRBV6-1; 7 bases line up with TRBD1. The CDR3 length is 18 residues. V lost 4 bases, J lost 4 bases, and 16 bases stayed unmatched. CDR1 MNHNS and CDR2 SASEGT come from the germline V gene.

V usage is TRBV11-3 and J usage is TRBJ2-5; D is perhaps TRBD1 (6 bases). Germline V lookup: CDR1 SGHNT, CDR2 YENEEA. The CDR3 totals 16 residues. V lost 5 bases and J 2 bases, leaving 18 bases between the germline ends. The chain's CDR3 is CASSLQGGSGQETQYF. CDR3 DNA: TGTGCCAGCAGCCTACAAGGGGGTAGTGGTCAAGAGACCCAGTACTTC.

The V gene is TRBV11-3, the J gene TRBJ2-2; D is possibly TRBD1 (6 bases). V lost 6 bases and J 0 bases, leaving 11 bases between the germline ends. Germline V CDR1 and CDR2: SGHNT, YENEEA. The CDR3 contains 15 residues. The CDR3 loop is CASSSGTTNTGELFF. The CDR3, as DNA: TGTGCCAGCAGTTCCGGGACAACGAACACCGGGGAGCTGTTTTTT.

CDR3 region: CASTTGVEQYF. Written as DNA, the CDR3 is TGTGCCAGTACCACAGGGGTCGAGCAGTACTTC. The chain uses TRBV2 and TRBJ2-7; TRBD1 matches at 7 bases. Germline values: CDR1 SNHLY, CDR2 FYNNEI. Germline trimming cut 9 bases from V and 6 bases from J; bases unmatched to any gene: 5. The CDR3 is 11 residues long.

The table lists this clone with a count of one. The rearrangement links TRBV18 to TRBJ1-1; D unresolved. The CDR3 loop spans 13 amino acids. CDR1 and CDR2 from the germline V gene are KGHSH and LQKENI. Trimming pared 4 bases from V and 0 bases from J, leaving 6 bases between. The CDR3 sequence is CASSQGVNTEAFF. The CDR3, as DNA: TGTGCCAGCTCACAGGGAGTGAACACTGAAGCTTTCTTT. The full variable domain, its missing parts supplied by reference TRBV18 and TRBJ1-1, is NAGVMQNPRHLVRRRGQEARLRCSPMKGHSHVYWYRQLPEEGLKFMVYLQKENIIDESGMPKERFSAEFPKEGPSILRIQQVVRGDSAAYFCASSQGVNTEAFFGQGTRLTVV.

This clone is judged medium-sized. At the DNA level, this CDR3 is encoded by other sequences in the same sample as well. This rearrangement joins TRBV10-3 to TRBJ1-6, with 10 positions matching TRBD1. The germline V gene encodes CDR1 ENHRY and CDR2 SYGVKD. Unmatched junction bases numbered 2, after V lost 2 bases and J lost 7 bases. The CDR3 has 15 residues. This chain's CDR3 is CAISEGQGDNSPLHF. The CDR3 coding sequence is TGTGCCATCAGTGAGGGACAGGGGGACAATTCACCCCTCCACTTT.

The chain uses TRBV30 and TRBJ2-2; 8 bases map to TRBD2. Germline CDR1 is GTSNPN and CDR2 is SVGIG (reference sequence). Germline trimming cut 4 bases from V and 4 bases from J; bases unmatched to any gene: 11. The length of the CDR3 is 16 residues. The CDR3 coding sequence is TGTGCCTGGAACGGTGCAGCGGGAGTCAGCACCGGGGAGCTGTTTTTT. It yields the protein CAWNGAAGVSTGELFF.

By share, this clone ranks as medium-sized. V is TRBV4-1 and J is TRBJ1-2; 10 nucleotides align to TRBD1. This CDR3 region has 15 residues. Per germline, CDR1 MGHRA and CDR2 YSYEKL. J lost 7 bases, V lost 0 bases, and 5 bases had no gene match. The CDR3 is CASSQDRGQGTGYTF. The CDR3 nucleotides read TGCGCCAGCAGCCAAGATAGGGGACAGGGGACTGGCTACACCTTC.

The chain has TRBV10-1 and TRBJ1-1, with no clear D. The CDR3 runs to 13 residues. CDR1 is WNHNN and CDR2 is SYGVQD in the germline V gene (reference sequence). V was shortened by 2 bases and J by 9 bases, with 13 bases between the two germline ends. CDR3: CASSEAGKRQAFF. The CDR3 DNA reads as TGCGCCAGCAGTGAGGCGGGAAAGCGACAAGCTTTCTTT.

The chain combines TRBV9 with TRBJ1-6; unclear D gene. Between the trimmed V and J ends, which lost 6 bases and 0 bases, there was a span of 7 bases. The CDR3 loop spans 14 amino acids. The germline V gene has CDR1 SGDLS and CDR2 YYNGEE. The CDR3 nucleotides are TGTGCCAGCACCGAGAGCTCCTATAATTCACCCCTCCACTTT. As protein: CASTESSYNSPLHF.